These 2 T cell receptor beta chains originate from one sample sequenced in a study of CD8+CD57+ T cells in acquired aplastic anemia. Genomic DNA acted as the template from which TCR beta VDJ combination and CDR3 sequence profiling were carried out. TCRdb fed the reads into MiXCR, producing one record per CDR3 protein. The data show some 180,000 distinct CDR3 sequences, around 45% seen once. Sequenced: sorted CD4+, CD8+, or CD8+CD57+ T cells (not recorded which) from PBMCs. The receptors originated from a human donor in good health.

This CDR3 is CASSWSGQGVSGNTIYF. The DNA for the CDR3 is TGTGCCAGCAGCTGGAGCGGACAGGGAGTCTCTGGAAACACCATATATTTT. The V and J genes are TRBV11-2 and TRBJ1-3; 8 bases map to TRBD1. Per the germline V gene, CDR1 is SGHAT and CDR2 is FQNNGV. Unmatched junction bases numbered 8, after V lost 4 bases and J lost 0 bases. CDR3 size: 17 residues.

The rearrangement joins TRBV9 to TRBJ2-7, with 9 positions matching TRBD2. V lost 3 bases, J lost 0 bases, and 4 bases stayed unmatched. From germline, CDR1 is SGDLS and CDR2 YYNGEE. The CDR3 spans 15 residues. CDR3 nucleotides: TGTGCCAGCAGCGAGACTAGCGGCCACTCCTACGAGCAGTACTTC. It is translated as CASSETSGHSYEQYF.